This note documents a single T cell receptor beta chain sequence. TCRdb re-derived calls from the 5' RACE reads in MiXCR, one entry per CDR3 protein. This sample has approximately 66,000 distinct CDR3 sequences, with roughly 13% found just once. This sample was taken from a study of early T cells in non-severe SARS-CoV-2 infection. This CDR3 contains 17 residues. Trimming removed 1 base from V and 0 bases from J, with 13 bases in between. The germline gives CDR1 SEHNR, CDR2 FQNEAQ (reference sequence). Input material: whole blood. J is TRBJ2-1 and V is TRBV7-9, with a possible D match to TRBD2 (6 bases). The clonotype was recovered from an adult who was a healthcare worker with PCR-confirmed SARS-CoV-2 infection or an uninfected control (not recorded which). CDR3 DNA: TGTGCCAGCAGCTTAGAAGTCGGGGGAAGCTCCTACAATGAGCAGTTCTTC. It translates to CASSLEVGGSSYNEQFF.